The 21 T cell receptor beta chains below were found in one sample sequenced in a study of blood T cell repertoires in COVID-19. The table came from immunoSEQ multiplex PCR; TCRdb's copy has only in-frame clones and leaves some out. The sample includes 100,000 to 150,000 clones, around 86% of them seen just once. Material: peripheral blood. These receptors all stem from a man aged 55 to 70 with acute or convalescent COVID-19.

V and J are TRBV5-1 and TRBJ1-5, with D possibly being TRBD1 (5 bases). The germline V and J ends were trimmed by 4 bases and 0 bases, with 14 bases remaining between them. The germline V gene has CDR1 SGHRS and CDR2 YFSETQ. This CDR3 spans 16 amino acids. The DNA of the CDR3 is TGCGCCAGCAGCCCTTGGGGCGCAGATAGCAATCAGCCCCAGCATTTT. Protein sequence: CASSPWGADSNQPQHF.

In this sample, this clone turned up a few times. The chain uses TRBV9 and TRBJ1-3, with D maybe TRBD1 (5 bases). Between the trimmed V and J ends, which lost 3 bases and 5 bases, there was a span of 9 bases. CDR1 and CDR2 (germline): SGDLS, YYNGEE. This CDR3 comprises 13 residues. CDR3 sequence reads: CASSEDNRNTIYF. In nucleotides, the CDR3 is TGTGCCAGCAGCGAGGACAACCGAAACACCATATATTTT.

The J gene is TRBJ1-2, the V gene TRBV28; possibly TRBD1 for D (6 bases). The CDR3 contains 16 residues. Looked up from germline, CDR1 is MDHEN and CDR2 is SYDVKM. Between the trimmed V and J ends, which lost 3 bases and 4 bases, there was a span of 18 bases. The DNA for the CDR3 is TGTGCCAGCAGTTTTTCAGGGGCGATTTCCATCTATGGCTACACCTTC. It yields the protein CASSFSGAISIYGYTF.

The chain combines TRBV20-1 with TRBJ1-2; TRBD1 agrees at 10 bases. Germline V gives CDR1 DFQATT, CDR2 SNEGSKA (reference sequence). The CDR3 loop spans 15 amino acids. The trim removed 3 bases at V and 5 bases at J, leaving 9 bases unmatched. CDR3 coding DNA: TGCAGTGCTAGTGGGAGGGACAGGGGTGGGTATGGCTACACCTTC. It yields the protein CSASGRDRGGYGYTF.

The chain combines TRBV19 with TRBJ2-7, with D tentatively TRBD1 (6 bases). CDR3 size: 14 residues. Trimming took off 3 bases at V and 4 bases at J, with 13 bases between the two ends. Germline loops: CDR1 LNHDA, CDR2 SQIVND (reference sequence). The DNA of the CDR3 is TGTGCCAGTAGTATGGGTCCCCAGGGGTACGAGCAGTACTTC. Translated, it gives CASSMGPQGYEQYF.

This clone was seen more than once but under ten times. The chain carries TRBV28 and TRBJ1-2; 8 bases agree with TRBD1. Germline loops: CDR1 MDHEN, CDR2 SYDVKM. The CDR3 is made up of 14 amino acids. J was trimmed by 2 bases and V by 5 bases; bases with no gene match: 4. CDR3 in amino acids: CASSRQGTNYGYTF. The DNA for the CDR3 is TGTGCCAGCAGTAGACAGGGGACGAACTATGGCTACACCTTC.

The gene calls are TRBV28 and TRBJ2-3; a weak D match, TRBD1 (6 bases). CDR1 MDHEN and CDR2 SYDVKM come from the germline V gene. The germline V and J ends were trimmed by 1 base and 0 bases, with 11 bases remaining between them. CDR3 length equals 16 residues. CDR3: CASSLYRVPSTDTQYF. CDR3 coding DNA: TGTGCCAGCAGTTTATACAGGGTTCCTAGCACAGATACGCAGTATTTT.

This chain joins TRBV28 and TRBJ2-7; unclear D gene. Germline V gene lookup returns CDR1 MDHEN and CDR2 SYDVKM. The CDR3 loop spans 11 amino acids. V lost 9 bases, J lost 5 bases, and 11 bases lay in between. CDR3 in DNA: TGTGCCAGTTCGACTTTCAACGAGCAGTACTTC. Its translation: CASSTFNEQYF.

This clone appeared once. J is TRBJ1-4 and V is TRBV18, with no clear D. Germline values: CDR1 KGHSH, CDR2 LQKENI. The CDR3 is 14 residues long. The ends were cut back, 4 bases at V and 5 bases at J, with 11 bases in the middle. The CDR3 coding sequence is TGTGCCAGCTCACGGCGCCAGGCCAATGAAAAACTGTTTTTT. It codes for CASSRRQANEKLFF.

This chain joins TRBV18 and TRBJ2-3; 13 bases map to TRBD2. J was trimmed by 6 bases and V by 2 bases; bases with no gene match: 5. The CDR3 extends over 16 amino acids. Germline V gives CDR1 KGHSH, CDR2 LQKENI. The CDR3 is CASSPGLAGASDTQYF. CDR3 sequence (DNA): TGTGCCAGCTCACCAGGACTAGCGGGAGCGTCGGATACGCAGTATTTT.

The V and J genes are TRBV18 and TRBJ2-1; 10 nucleotides line up with TRBD1. The CDR3 runs 14 residues. Looked up from germline, CDR1 is KGHSH and CDR2 is LQKENI. The V gene end was trimmed by 8 bases and the J gene end by 6 bases; junction bases not matched to a gene: 7. The CDR3 loop is CASKGTGDGNEQFF. The CDR3, as DNA: TGTGCCAGCAAAGGGACAGGGGACGGCAATGAGCAGTTCTTC.

The chain couples TRBV5-1 to TRBJ1-1; weak D call: TRBD1 (5 bases). Germline V gene data show CDR1 as SGHRS and CDR2 as YFSETQ. The CDR3 covers 18 residues. V was cut by 0 bases and J by 1 base, with 19 bases left in between. In DNA, the CDR3 is TGCGCCAGCAGCTTGGCCGGTCCAGGGTCATACGAGAACACTGAAGCTTTCTTT. Translation gives CASSLAGPGSYENTEAFF. Combining the CDR3 with reference TRBV5-1 and TRBJ1-1 gives the whole variable domain KAGVTQTPRYLIKTRGQQVTLSCSPISGHRSVSWYQQTPGQGLQFLFEYFSETQRNKGNFPGRFSGRQFSNSRSEMNVSTLELGDSALYLCASSLAGPGSYENTEAFFGQGTRLTVV.

The chain joins TRBV7-2 to TRBJ1-3; D call uncertain. There are 16 residues in the CDR3. Trimming took 7 bases from V and 4 from J, leaving 20 bases between them. Germline V gene sequence: CDR1 SGHTA, CDR2 FQGNSA. CDR3 DNA sequence: TGTGCCAGCAACCTGAGAGGGAGTAGGACCGGAAACACCATATATTTT. Its translation is CASNLRGSRTGNTIYF. Based on the CDR3 plus reference TRBV7-2 and TRBJ1-3, the full variable domain is GAGVSQSPSNKVTEKGKDVELRCDPISGHTALYWYRQSLGQGLEFLIYFQGNSAPDKSGLPSDRFSAERTGGSVSTLTIQRTQQEDSAVYLCASNLRGSRTGNTIYFGEGSWLTVV.

The rearrangement uses TRBV2 and TRBJ2-1; D remains ambiguous. CDR1 and CDR2 (germline): SNHLY, FYNNEI. The CDR3 is 14 amino acids. V was pared by 8 bases and J by 0 bases, with 11 bases between. The CDR3 DNA is TGTGCCAGCGCGGCGCTAGTCTCCTACAATGAGCAGTTCTTC. Its translation is CASAALVSYNEQFF.

The chain recombines TRBV24-1 with TRBJ2-6, with 9 bases fitting TRBD1. Germline V gene sequence: CDR1 KGHDR, CDR2 SFDVKD. V lost 0 bases to trimming and J lost 2 bases; unmatched junction nucleotides: 1. The CDR3 is made up of 17 amino acids. The CDR3 nucleotides read TGTGCCACCAGTGATTTGGGGACAGGGCCTGGGGCCAACGTCCTGACTTTC. This gives the protein CATSDLGTGPGANVLTF.

V is TRBV27 and J is TRBJ1-2, with a weak D call TRBD1 (6 bases). V lost 5 bases, J lost 5 bases, and 15 bases lay in between. Germline V gene lookup returns CDR1 MNHEY and CDR2 SMNVEV (reference sequence). The CDR3 totals 14 residues. Here the CDR3 reads CASSALRGFYGYTF. The CDR3 bases are TGTGCCAGCAGTGCCCTCAGGGGATTTTATGGCTACACCTTC.

J is TRBJ1-6 and V is TRBV24-1; TRBD1 is a possible D gene (5 bases). The CDR3 loop spans 16 amino acids. V lost 2 bases to trimming and J lost 6 bases, with 13 bases between them. CDR1 and CDR2 from the germline V gene are KGHDR and SFDVKD. The CDR3 DNA sequence: TGTGCCACCAGTGATTCCCCGGGACTGTTTAATTCACCCCTCCACTTT. This translates into CATSDSPGLFNSPLHF.

The V gene is TRBV10-2, the J gene TRBJ1-5; D ambiguous. The CDR3 contains 14 residues. Germline CDR1 reads WSHSY; CDR2 reads SAAADI. Trimming took off 0 bases at V and 7 bases at J, with 10 bases between the two ends. The CDR3 here is CASSESGREQPQHF. The CDR3 DNA follows: TGCGCCAGCAGTGAGTCGGGGAGGGAACAGCCCCAGCATTTT.

The chain is built from TRBV29-1 and TRBJ1-4; 9 positions match TRBD1. Germline assignment: CDR1 SQVTM and CDR2 ANQGSEA. The CDR3 sequence is 13 residues long. The V gene end was trimmed by 7 bases and the J gene end by 8 bases; junction bases not matched to a gene: 8. For the CDR3, the DNA is TGCAGCGCCCGGGACAGGGAATGGGAAAAACTGTTTTTT. It translates to CSARDREWEKLFF. The entire variable domain, with the rest obtained from reference TRBV29-1 and TRBJ1-4, is as follows: SAVISQKPSRDICQRGTSLTIQCQVDSQVTMMFWYRQQPGQSLTLIATANQGSEATYESGFVIDKFPISRPNLTFSTLTVSNMSPEDSSIYLCSARDREWEKLFFGSGTQLSVL.

This sequence joins TRBV21-1 and TRBJ1-2. TRBV21-1 is labeled a pseudogene. This CDR3 contains 13 residues. The CDR3: CASESTPNYGYTF. CDR3 DNA sequence: TGTGCCAGCGAATCGACTCCTAACTATGGCTACACCTTC.

Here the CDR3 reads CASSPRTGLSYEQYF. The CDR3 region has the DNA TGTGCCAGCAGTCCCCGGACAGGCCTCTCCTACGAGCAGTACTTC. The chain uses TRBV6-5 and TRBJ2-7, with 7 bases lining up with TRBD1. Germline-derived CDR1 and CDR2 are MNHEY and SVGAGI. This CDR3 region has 15 residues. Trimming removed 5 bases from V and 0 bases from J; junction bases left unmatched: 7.